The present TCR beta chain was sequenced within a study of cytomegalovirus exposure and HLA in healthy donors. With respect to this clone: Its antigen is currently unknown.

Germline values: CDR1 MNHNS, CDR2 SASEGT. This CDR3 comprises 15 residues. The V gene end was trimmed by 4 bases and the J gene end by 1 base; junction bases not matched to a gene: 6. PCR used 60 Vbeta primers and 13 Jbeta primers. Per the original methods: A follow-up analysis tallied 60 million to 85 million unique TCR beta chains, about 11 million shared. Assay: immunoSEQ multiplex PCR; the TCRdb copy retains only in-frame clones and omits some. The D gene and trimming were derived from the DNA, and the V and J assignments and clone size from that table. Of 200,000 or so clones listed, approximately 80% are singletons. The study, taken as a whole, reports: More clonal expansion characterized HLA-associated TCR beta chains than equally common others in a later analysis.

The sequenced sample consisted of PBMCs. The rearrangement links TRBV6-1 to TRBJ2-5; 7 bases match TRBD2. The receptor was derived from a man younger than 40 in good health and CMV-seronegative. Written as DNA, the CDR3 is TGTGCCAGCAGTGGAGGGGCGGGGGTCCAAGAGACCCAGTACTTC. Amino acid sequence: CASSGGAGVQETQYF.